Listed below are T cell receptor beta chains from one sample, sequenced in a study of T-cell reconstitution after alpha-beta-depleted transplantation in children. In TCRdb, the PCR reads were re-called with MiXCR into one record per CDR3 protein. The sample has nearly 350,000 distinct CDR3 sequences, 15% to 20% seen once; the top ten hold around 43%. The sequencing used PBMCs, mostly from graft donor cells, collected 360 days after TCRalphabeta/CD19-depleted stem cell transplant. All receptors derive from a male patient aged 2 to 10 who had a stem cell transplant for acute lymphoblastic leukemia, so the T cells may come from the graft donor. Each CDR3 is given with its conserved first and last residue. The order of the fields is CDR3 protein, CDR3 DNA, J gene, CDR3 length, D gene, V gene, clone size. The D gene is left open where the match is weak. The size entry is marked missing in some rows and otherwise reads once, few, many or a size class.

CDR3 protein: CASSGDESEAFF
CDR3 DNA: TGTGCCAGCAGCGGCGATGAATCTGAAGCTTTCTTT
J gene: TRBJ1-1
CDR3 length: 12
D gene: -
V gene: TRBV9
clone size: few

CDR3 protein: CASSQVRTGTSGLKSYNEQFF
CDR3 DNA: TGTGCCAGCAGCCAAGTACGGACTGGGACTAGCGGGCTAAAATCCTACAATGAGCAGTTCTTC
J gene: TRBJ2-1
CDR3 length: 21
D gene: TRBD2
V gene: TRBV4-2
clone size: -

CDR3 protein: CASRLGGNTEAFF
CDR3 DNA: TGTGCCAGCAGGCTGGGGGGGAACACTGAAGCTTTCTTT
J gene: TRBJ1-1
CDR3 length: 13
D gene: -
V gene: TRBV27
clone size: -

CDR3 protein: CASSLRAVPANTQYF
CDR3 DNA: TGTGCCAGCAGCTTGAGGGCGGTCCCCGCAAATACGCAGTATTTT
J gene: TRBJ2-3
CDR3 length: 15
D gene: -
V gene: TRBV7-9
clone size: -

CDR3 protein: CASSLGPQNEQYF
CDR3 DNA: TGTGCCAGCAGCTTAGGGCCCCAGAACGAGCAGTACTTC
J gene: TRBJ2-7
CDR3 length: 13
D gene: -
V gene: TRBV13
clone size: few

CDR3 protein: CASPTLCEQYF
CDR3 DNA: TGTGCCAGCCCTACTCTGTGCGAGCAGTACTTC
J gene: TRBJ2-7
CDR3 length: 11
D gene: -
V gene: TRBV27
clone size: medium-sized

CDR3 protein: CASHQGKGQYF
CDR3 DNA: TGTGCCAGCCATCAGGGGAAAGGCCAGTACTTC
J gene: TRBJ2-4
CDR3 length: 11
D gene: -
V gene: TRBV28
clone size: few

CDR3 protein: CASSQGWDRFQPQHF
CDR3 DNA: TGCGCCAGCAGCCAAGGATGGGACAGGTTTCAGCCCCAGCATTTT
J gene: TRBJ1-5
CDR3 length: 15
D gene: TRBD1
V gene: TRBV4-3
clone size: -

CDR3 protein: CASSPLLGLAKNIQYF
CDR3 DNA: TGTGCCAGCAGTCCCCTCCTCGGGCTAGCCAAAAACATTCAGTACTTC
J gene: TRBJ2-4
CDR3 length: 16
D gene: -
V gene: TRBV12-3/TRBV12-4
clone size: once

CDR3 protein: CASSSPTGGGYGYTF
CDR3 DNA: TGTGCCAGCAGTTCTCCGACAGGTGGGGGGTATGGCTACACCTTC
J gene: TRBJ1-2
CDR3 length: 15
D gene: -
V gene: TRBV12-3/TRBV12-4
clone size: many

CDR3 protein: CSVAGGLAGGPYEQFF
CDR3 DNA: TGCAGCGTTGCCGGGGGACTAGCGGGAGGGCCGTATGAGCAGTTCTTC
J gene: TRBJ2-1
CDR3 length: 16
D gene: TRBD2
V gene: TRBV29-1
clone size: -

CDR3 protein: CASSQDPGLALYEQYF
CDR3 DNA: TGCGCCAGCAGCCAAGACCCGGGACTAGCCCTCTACGAGCAGTACTTC
J gene: TRBJ2-7
CDR3 length: 16
D gene: TRBD2
V gene: TRBV4-3
clone size: -

CDR3 protein: CASSRLAKGHEQYF
CDR3 DNA: TGTGCCAGCAGCAGACTAGCGAAAGGCCACGAGCAGTACTTC
J gene: TRBJ2-7
CDR3 length: 14
D gene: TRBD2
V gene: TRBV6-1
clone size: -

CDR3 protein: CASSQEDTSRFSGANVLTF
CDR3 DNA: TGCGCCAGCAGCCAGGAAGACACCAGTCGTTTCTCTGGGGCCAACGTCCTGACTTTC
J gene: TRBJ2-6
CDR3 length: 19
D gene: -
V gene: TRBV4-3
clone size: -

CDR3 protein: CASSTYRGTYF
CDR3 DNA: TGTGCCAGCAGTACTTACAGGGGAACGTACTTC
J gene: TRBJ2-7
CDR3 length: 11
D gene: TRBD1
V gene: TRBV28
clone size: few

CDR3 protein: CASSFSQDSGNTIYF
CDR3 DNA: TGTGCCAGCAGTTTTTCACAGGACTCTGGAAACACCATATATTTT
J gene: TRBJ1-3
CDR3 length: 15
D gene: -
V gene: TRBV6-5
clone size: -